This section outlines one T cell receptor beta chain sequence together with its context. The protocol was immunoSEQ multiplex PCR, while the TCRdb copy is restricted to in-frame clones and leaves out a portion. The sample records 2 million to 2.5 million clones, almost 96% being singletons. These data belong to a study of shared clonotypes between healthy human individuals. Donors, without exception, were Caucasian adults residing in Nashville, Tennessee. This CDR3 has 12 residues. CDR1 and CDR2 from the germline V gene are SGHAT and FQNNGV. V lost 5 bases and J lost 14; bases outside the gene matches: 9.

The chain is built from TRBV11-2 and TRBJ2-1, with 7 bases lining up with TRBD1. The sequence derives from a man aged 18 to 30 in good health. The sequenced sample consisted of naive CD4+ T cells sorted from blood. The sample's subset: CD45RA+ positively selected. The CDR3 DNA sequence: TGTGCCAGCAGCACCCCGACAGGGTTGGAGTTCTTC. Translation: CASSTPTGLEFF.